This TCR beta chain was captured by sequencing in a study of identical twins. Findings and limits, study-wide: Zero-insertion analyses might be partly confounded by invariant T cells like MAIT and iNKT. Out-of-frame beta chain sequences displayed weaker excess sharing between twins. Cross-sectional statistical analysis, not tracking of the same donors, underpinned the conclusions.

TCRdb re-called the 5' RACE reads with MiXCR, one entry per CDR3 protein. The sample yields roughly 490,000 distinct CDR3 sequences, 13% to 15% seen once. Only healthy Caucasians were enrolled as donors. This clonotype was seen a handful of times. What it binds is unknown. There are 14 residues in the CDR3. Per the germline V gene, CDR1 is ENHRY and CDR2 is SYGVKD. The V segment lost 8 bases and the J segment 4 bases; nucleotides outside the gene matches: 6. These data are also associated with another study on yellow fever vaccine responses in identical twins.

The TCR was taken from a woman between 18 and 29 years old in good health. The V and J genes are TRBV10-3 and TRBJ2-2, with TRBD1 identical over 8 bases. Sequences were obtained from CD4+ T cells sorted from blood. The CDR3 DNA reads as TGTGCCATCCAGGGGGCGGCTGCCACCGGGGAGCTGTTTTTT. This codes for CAIQGAAATGELFF.